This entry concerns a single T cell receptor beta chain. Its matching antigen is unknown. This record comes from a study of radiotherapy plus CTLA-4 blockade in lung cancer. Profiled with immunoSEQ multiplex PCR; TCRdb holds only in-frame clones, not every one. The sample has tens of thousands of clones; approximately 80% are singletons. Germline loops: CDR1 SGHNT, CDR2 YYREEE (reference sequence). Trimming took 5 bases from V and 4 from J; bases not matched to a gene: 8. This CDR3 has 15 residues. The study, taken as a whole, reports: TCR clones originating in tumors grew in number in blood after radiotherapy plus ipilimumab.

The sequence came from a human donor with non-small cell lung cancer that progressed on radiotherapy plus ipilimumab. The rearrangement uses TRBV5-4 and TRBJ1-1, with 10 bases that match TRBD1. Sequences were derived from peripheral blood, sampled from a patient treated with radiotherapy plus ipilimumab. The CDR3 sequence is CASRIDRGRGTEAFF. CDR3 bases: TGTGCCAGCAGAATAGACAGGGGGCGCGGCACTGAAGCTTTCTTT.